This is a list of T cell receptor beta chains from one sample in a study of monozygotic twins with inflammatory bowel disease. For each CDR3 protein, TCRdb gives one entry from its re-call of the 5' RACE reads, without DNA. The listing records 300,000 to 400,000 distinct CDR3 sequences. Sequencing input: blood. The origin of the receptors is a human donor with ulcerative colitis or Crohn's disease, or a healthy co-twin of an affected twin (not recorded which). CDR3s include the opening cysteine and the closing phenylalanine or tryptophan.

TRBV24-1,11,TRBJ2-1,CATSENNEQFF
TRBV7-9,14,TRBJ2-1,CASSFTSGFNEQFF
TRBV7-9,16,TRBJ1-3,CASSLGSWVSGNTIYF
TRBV7-9,15,TRBJ2-1,CASSPGDGHYNEQFF
TRBV28,14,TRBJ2-7,CASRDSLETYEQYF
TRBV7-8,16,TRBJ2-3,CASSLRTSGSPDTQYF
TRBV28,13,TRBJ2-7,CASSAQGPYEQYF
TRBV4-1,16,TRBJ2-5,CASSQEASGRPETQYF
TRBV18,16,TRBJ1-3,CASSRERRSSGNTIYF
TRBV9,16,TRBJ2-1,CASSVAGDRPYNEQFF
TRBV14,14,TRBJ1-1,CASSQSIQGPEAFF
TRBV12-3/TRBV12-4,15,TRBJ2-1,CASSLGGFSVGEQFF
TRBV5-6,14,TRBJ2-7,CASSWWDRGYEQYF
TRBV20-1,13,TRBJ1-1,CSARRTEGTEAFF
TRBV28,15,TRBJ1-2,CASSLRQLANYGYTF
TRBV6-5,15,TRBJ2-7,CASSYLTNGFYEQYF
TRBV27,14,TRBJ2-1,CASCNSGYYNEQFF
TRBV28,12,TRBJ2-7,CASFSSTYEQYF
TRBV20-1,12,TRBJ2-1,CSEWGSYNEQFF
TRBV20-1,14,TRBJ2-7,CSGRETGTHYEQYF
TRBV28,14,TRBJ1-1,CASSLFQGLTEAFF
TRBV5-1,16,TRBJ2-3,CASRDSLAGAGDTQYF
TRBV5-1,15,TRBJ1-1,CASSLAPPGSTEAFF
TRBV28,15,TRBJ1-2,CASSFGQGVNYGYTF
TRBV30,12,TRBJ1-5,CAWSQGNQPQHF
TRBV7-9,14,TRBJ1-3,CASSQRLTGNTIYF
TRBV3-1,12,TRBJ1-6,CACRDSNSPLHF
TRBV10-3,12,TRBJ2-5,CAISDRQETQYF
TRBV30,16,TRBJ2-1,CAFQQSPGTRVYEQFF
TRBV20-1,14,TRBJ1-2,CSARDNRINYGYTF
TRBV15,15,TRBJ2-3,CAIKPGRGSTDTQYF